The T cell receptor (beta chain) described here comes from a study of lymphopenia after photon versus proton radiotherapy (dated by TCRdb to about 2019). About the investigation overall: The study compared the immunological effects of photon versus proton radiation therapy in patients with gastrointestinal tumors who developed high-grade lymphopenia. A cohort of some 19 patients with gastrointestinal tumors who received either photon or proton therapy and subsequently developed lymphopenia was included. The study was designed to characterize how the impact on the immune system differs between the two radiation modalities.

Worth noting for this clone: The target of this receptor is not known. There are no base qualities to consult, and no much larger clone falls within one base.

Library preparation used the immunoSEQ multiplex PCR assay. Deep sequencing of rearranged TCR beta loci, alongside multiparametric flow cytometry, was used to profile T cell repertoires. Imported from immuneACCESS, the table was reduced by TCRdb to in-frame sequences with V and J called. These copies leave out some clones; in studies compared against another copy, an unresolved V gene accounts for under half, and the cause of the remainder is not known. The sample table shows approximately 4,000 clones, and around 64% are seen once. The ten top clones hold around 55% of the sample. Here is what the overall study found, with its caveats: Among patients across the cohort who died, overall survival time showed an inverse correlation with a larger post-nadir drop in TCR diversity. Once the lymphocyte count had reached its nadir, the repertoires of photon-treated patients showed oligoclonal expansion, particularly of CD8+ Temra cells, and this expansion drove the decline in diversity. During treatment, patients who received photon therapy lost naive T cells and TCR diversity and gained effector/memory populations, whereas patients who received proton therapy remained relatively stable. The authors looked at the survival association only in patients who died, and they framed better survival with proton therapy as a possibility rather than a demonstrated result.

The sequences come from peripheral blood, collected from a patient treated with proton-based radiotherapy. The TCR originated in a man older than 75 with esophageal cancer.

This receptor carries the CDR3 CATSRDQSNQPQHF. The DNA is TGTGCCACCAGCAGAGATCAAAGCAATCAGCCCCAGCATTTT. The chain is encoded by TRBV15 joined to TRBJ1-5, with the D segment identity uncertain. The CDR3 covers 14 residues, taking in both the cysteine and the phenylalanine. Of the read, only the CDR3 DNA is kept; its 42 bases are in frame from base 1. Deletion took 0 bases off V and 1 base off J, with a span of 4 bases between the germline ends. In the germline V gene (reference sequence), CDR1 corresponds to LNHNV and CDR2 to YYDKDF.